What follows are 7 T cell receptor beta chains derived from one specimen sequenced in a study of T-cell memory formation after mild COVID-19. TCRdb independently ran MiXCR on the 5' RACE reads; one entry per CDR3 protein. The table shows roughly 200,000 distinct CDR3 sequences, with 16% occurring only once. Input material: PBMCs or a T cell subset sorted from them (not recorded which). The receptors originated from an adult woman who had mild COVID-19 (a few samples of this study predate the infection). Cell type and time point are not known.

The chain employs TRBV30 and TRBJ2-7; D uncertain. The germline V gene has CDR1 GTSNPN and CDR2 SVGIG (reference sequence). Trimming removed 2 bases from V and 2 bases from J, with 10 bases in between. The CDR3 sequence is 13 residues long. The CDR3 region is CAWSPPTPYEQYF. The DNA of the CDR3 is TGTGCCTGGAGTCCTCCGACACCCTACGAGCAGTACTTC.

This clonotype has a handful of counts. The V call is TRBV2, the J call TRBJ2-5; the match to TRBD1 covers 9 bases. Germline V CDR1 and CDR2: SNHLY, FYNNEI. The CDR3 spans 15 residues. Trimming took 7 bases from V and 4 from J; bases not matched to a gene: 10. The DNA for the CDR3 is TGTGCCAGCAACGGCGGGACAGGGAGGACAGAGACCCAGTACTTC. Protein product: CASNGGTGRTETQYF.

This clonotype appeared a few times. The J gene is TRBJ1-1, the V gene TRBV4-3; TRBD1 is a possible D gene (5 bases). CDR3 length equals 13 residues. Trimming took 2 bases from V and 6 from J, leaving 10 bases between them. Germline CDR1 reads LGHNA; CDR2 reads YSLEER. The CDR3 DNA reads TGCGCCAGCAGCCAAAACTGGGGGTCTGAAGCTTTCTTT. Protein sequence: CASSQNWGSEAFF.

This clonotype was observed at least ten times. V gene TRBV18 combines with J gene TRBJ2-6, with 7 bases aligning to TRBD1. CDR1 KGHSH and CDR2 LQKENI come from the germline V gene. V dropped 4 bases and J dropped 0; count of bases not matched to a gene: 9. This CDR3 comprises 18 residues. The CDR3: CASSLRTGALSGANVLTF. In DNA form, the CDR3 reads TGTGCCAGCTCACTTCGGACAGGAGCTCTCTCTGGGGCCAACGTCCTGACTTTC.

This clonotype came up a few times. The chain employs TRBV7-3 and TRBJ2-3, with TRBD2 matching over 11 bases. This CDR3 has 14 amino acids. Germline V gene lookup returns CDR1 SGHTA and CDR2 FQGTGA. J was trimmed by 6 bases and V by 5 bases; bases with no gene match: 4. CDR3 in DNA: TGTGCCAGCAGCATAGCGGGGGGGCCGGATACGCAGTATTTT. This sequence encodes CASSIAGGPDTQYF.

In this sample, this clonotype turned up a few times. The V call is TRBV12-3 or TRBV12-4, the J call TRBJ2-3, with a tentative D call TRBD1 (8 bases). V was cut by 5 bases and J by 0 bases, with 12 bases left in between. The CDR3 is 15 amino acids. Here the CDR3 reads CASSTGGVSTDTQYF. The CDR3 region has the DNA TGTGCCAGCAGTACAGGGGGGGTTAGCACAGATACGCAGTATTTT.

The sample holds a few counts of this clonotype. The chain carries TRBV7-8 and TRBJ1-2; 12 nucleotides agree with TRBD1. Germline-derived CDR1 and CDR2 are SGHVS and FQNEAQ. This CDR3 has 14 residues. V dropped 4 bases and J dropped 8; count of bases not matched to a gene: 5. The CDR3 sequence: CASSSGTGGFGYTF. The CDR3 DNA sequence: TGTGCCAGCAGCTCCGGGACAGGGGGCTTCGGCTACACCTTC.